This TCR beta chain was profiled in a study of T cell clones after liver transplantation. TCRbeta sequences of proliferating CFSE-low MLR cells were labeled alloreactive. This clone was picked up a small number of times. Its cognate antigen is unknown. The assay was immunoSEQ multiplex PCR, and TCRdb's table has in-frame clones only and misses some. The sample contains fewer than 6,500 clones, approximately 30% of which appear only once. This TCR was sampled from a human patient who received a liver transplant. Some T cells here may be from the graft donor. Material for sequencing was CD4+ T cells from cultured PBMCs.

DNA for the CDR3: TGTGCCAGCAGTCTGGCCGGGACAGGGCGAAATCAGCCCCAGCATTTT. This encodes CASSLAGTGRNQPQHF. J is TRBJ1-5 and V is TRBV7-2, with 9 bases matching TRBD1. This CDR3 has 16 residues. Germline CDR1 SGHTA, CDR2 FQGNSA. The J segment lost 4 bases and the V segment lost 6 bases, leaving 10 bases of the junction unmatched.